This T cell receptor (beta chain) came from a study of Tregs in tolerant kidney transplant recipients. Here immunoSEQ multiplex PCR was the method, and the copy in TCRdb shows in-frame clones only, minus some. The sample holds 90,000 to 130,000 clones, roughly 89% seen once. V was pared by 4 bases and J by 1 base, with 7 bases between. Germline V gene sequence: CDR1 SQVTM, CDR2 ANQGSEA. The CDR3 is 12 residues long. Source: CD4+ T cells from blood, taken before the transplant. This chain uses TRBV29-1 with TRBJ1-1; no firm D call. The TCR sequence derives from a human donor who received a combined kidney and bone marrow transplant. CDR3 DNA sequence: TGCAGCGTTGTGGAGCCGAACACTGAAGCTTTCTTT. This translates into CSVVEPNTEAFF.